These T cell receptor beta chains were read from a single sample in a study of blood T cell repertoires in COVID-19. The assay was immunoSEQ multiplex PCR, and TCRdb's table has in-frame clones only and misses some. The sample yields 150,000 or so clones, 75% to 90% seen once. Sequencing input: peripheral blood. The receptors were sampled from an older man with acute or convalescent COVID-19. Both conserved end residues are part of each CDR3. Fields, in order: V gene, CDR3 protein.

V gene: TRBV28; CDR3 protein: CASSFGIAAGNQPQHF
V gene: TRBV28; CDR3 protein: CASSSGTGGSPLHF
V gene: TRBV7-9; CDR3 protein: CASSFSSMANTEAFF
V gene: TRBV5-1; CDR3 protein: CASSLWGRMSSGNTIYF
V gene: TRBV11-2; CDR3 protein: CASSRGLGLSYEQYF
V gene: TRBV30; CDR3 protein: CAWSVRGGGANVLTF
V gene: TRBV27; CDR3 protein: CASSLLPKGRLNTEAFF
V gene: TRBV30; CDR3 protein: CAWMRLPNTEAFF
V gene: TRBV5-5; CDR3 protein: CASSSRDRGEGYTF
V gene: TRBV7-8; CDR3 protein: CASSLDSLPGSMEAQHF
V gene: TRBV3-1/TRBV3-2; CDR3 protein: CASSPQTVINTEAFF
V gene: TRBV6-2/TRBV6-3; CDR3 protein: CASSYRPSGKIDHKNIQYF
V gene: TRBV5-4; CDR3 protein: CASRAGGTGAFGTQYF
V gene: TRBV28; CDR3 protein: CASKSTGPSNQPQHF
V gene: TRBV28; CDR3 protein: CASSLGARVLENIQYF
V gene: TRBV3-1/TRBV3-2; CDR3 protein: CASSRGTEAFF
V gene: TRBV28; CDR3 protein: CASSSSPGQMNTEAFF
V gene: TRBV2; CDR3 protein: CASRTDSQETQYF
V gene: TRBV6-5; CDR3 protein: CASSYSSGFGNTIYF
V gene: TRBV4-1; CDR3 protein: CASSLQQASSYNEQFF
V gene: TRBV7-9; CDR3 protein: CASSSGQGLGEQYF
V gene: TRBV6-5; CDR3 protein: CASRKLATNEKLFF
V gene: TRBV4-1; CDR3 protein: CASSNGLAASYEQYF
V gene: TRBV6-5; CDR3 protein: CASSPSLTGYHTQYF
V gene: TRBV19; CDR3 protein: CASSILGGNTEAFF
V gene: TRBV6-2/TRBV6-3; CDR3 protein: CASSYPRRPQSTDTQYF
V gene: TRBV2; CDR3 protein: CASRKTGVSEEKLFF
V gene: TRBV9; CDR3 protein: CASSVDGTGVGNTGELFF
V gene: TRBV5-5; CDR3 protein: CASSTGTAGQGYYGYTF
V gene: TRBV28; CDR3 protein: CASSYSPGQGSYEQYF
V gene: TRBV27; CDR3 protein: CASRDRGNSPLHF
V gene: TRBV29-1; CDR3 protein: CSVGVSGEKLFF
V gene: TRBV28; CDR3 protein: CASSFLGGNTGELFF
V gene: TRBV2; CDR3 protein: CASAPVSSNQPQHF
V gene: TRBV19; CDR3 protein: CASSSRQGVGEKLFF
V gene: TRBV9; CDR3 protein: CASSASGLAGHTGELFF
V gene: TRBV14; CDR3 protein: CASSQSYREAFF
V gene: TRBV6-5; CDR3 protein: CASSYSQGAQGYTF
V gene: TRBV7-3; CDR3 protein: CASSLGLAGGPGYETQYF
V gene: TRBV29-1; CDR3 protein: CSVAGQLSSTDTQYF
V gene: TRBV5-5; CDR3 protein: CASSLESGDNEKLFF
V gene: TRBV11-2; CDR3 protein: CASSLYGGRNNEQFF
V gene: TRBV18; CDR3 protein: CASSPPGQGRSPLHF
V gene: TRBV10-1; CDR3 protein: CASSGTYEQYF
V gene: TRBV5-1; CDR3 protein: CASSTGDWTQYF